These 25 T cell receptor beta chains were sequenced from one sample in a study of T cell repertoires in cytomegalovirus infection. TCRdb itself ran the reads through MiXCR, one entry per CDR3 protein. The sample yields 150,000 to 200,000 distinct CDR3 sequences, roughly 14% seen once. Sample: PBMCs. The receptors originated from a human donor in good health (CMV status not recorded). Some clones in this sample may be carry-over from other donors' samples.

This rearrangement joins TRBV20-1 to TRBJ1-1; TRBD1 is a possible D gene (6 bases). The CDR3 is 11 amino acids. V lost 5 bases to trimming and J lost 10 bases, with 14 bases between them. The germline V gene encodes CDR1 DFQATT and CDR2 SNEGSKA (reference sequence). In DNA, the CDR3 is TGCAGTGCTTCCAGGGGCTTTGGAGCTTTCTTT. Encoded protein: CSASRGFGAFF.

This clonotype was recorded a few times. A much larger clone lies one base from this, so it may be a read error. The chain uses TRBV7-2 and TRBJ1-2, with TRBD1 matching over 7 bases. CDR1 is SGHTA and CDR2 is FQGNSA in the germline V gene. The CDR3 covers 13 residues. This chain's CDR3 is CASSSRQGRGCTF. The CDR3, as DNA: TGTGCCAGCAGCTCCCGACAGGGCCGTGGCTGCACCTTC.

V usage is TRBV7-3 and J usage is TRBJ1-1; TRBD1 is a possible D gene (5 bases). V was clipped by 5 bases and J by 4 bases, with 14 bases between them. This CDR3 has 14 amino acids. Per germline, CDR1 SGHTA and CDR2 FQGTGA. The CDR3, as DNA: TGTGCCAGCAGCGCGCAAGTAGGGGTCACTGAAGCTTTCTTT. This sequence encodes CASSAQVGVTEAFF.

In this sample, this clonotype turned up a few times. The chain uses TRBV6-2 or TRBV6-3 and TRBJ1-1; no definite D call. The V end lost 8 bases, the J end lost 4 bases, and 8 bases lay between the germline ends. The germline V gene encodes CDR1 MNHEY and CDR2 SVGEGT. CDR3 size: 11 residues. The CDR3 sequence is CASREFTEAFF. CDR3 bases: TGTGCCAGCCGTGAATTCACTGAAGCTTTCTTT.

This clonotype has a count of ten or more. The rearrangement joins TRBV7-2 to TRBJ2-5, with 7 bases identical to TRBD1. The germline gives CDR1 SGHTA, CDR2 FQGNSA. The CDR3 is 14 residues long. The V and J ends lost 4 bases and 5 bases, in that order; junction bases with no gene match: 7. The CDR3 nucleotides read TGTGCCAGCAGCTATAGGGGCAGGGGGGAGACCCAGTACTTC. This sequence encodes CASSYRGRGETQYF.

J is TRBJ1-5 and V is TRBV28, with D possibly TRBD1 on 6 matching bases. In germline, CDR1 is MDHEN, CDR2 SYDVKM. CDR3 length: 15 amino acids. Trimming left V 2 bases short and J 2 bases short, with 10 bases between. The CDR3 loop reads CASSLRGDGNQPQHF. CDR3 DNA: TGTGCCAGCAGTTTAAGGGGGGACGGCAATCAGCCCCAGCATTTT.

Only a few counts were recorded for this clonotype. The V call is TRBV19, the J call TRBJ2-5, with 10 bases that match TRBD1. The germline CDR1 and CDR2 sequences are LNHDA and SQIVND (reference sequence). This CDR3 spans 14 amino acids. Trimming took 7 bases from V and 1 from J; bases not matched to a gene: 3. In nucleotides, the CDR3 is TGTGCCAGTAAACGGACAGGGGGCCAAGAGACCCAGTACTTC. It yields the protein CASKRTGGQETQYF.

The rearrangement uses TRBV6-2 or TRBV6-3 and TRBJ1-5; D might be TRBD1 (6 bases). The CDR3 extends over 13 amino acids. Trimming stripped 5 bases from V and 5 bases from J, with 10 bases between. Germline V CDR1 and CDR2: MNHEY, SVGEGT. CDR3 DNA: TGTGCCAGCAGTCCCCAGGGGTATCAGCCCCAGCATTTT. Translation: CASSPQGYQPQHF.

J is TRBJ2-1 and V is TRBV7-9; D possibly corresponds to TRBD1 (5 bases). Between the trimmed V and J ends, which lost 4 bases and 0 bases, there was a span of 22 bases. The CDR3 spans 19 residues. CDR1 and CDR2 from the germline V gene are SEHNR and FQNEAQ (reference sequence). CDR3 in amino acids: CASSSPWAGSIDSYNEQFF. As DNA, the CDR3 is TGTGCCAGCAGCTCGCCGTGGGCAGGGTCTATTGACTCCTACAATGAGCAGTTCTTC.

This clonotype was recorded a few times. The chain recombines TRBV6-6 with TRBJ1-5; unclear D gene. V was clipped by 5 bases and J by 5 bases, with 10 bases between them. This CDR3 region has 13 residues. CDR1 and CDR2 (germline): MNHNY, SVGAGI (reference sequence). As DNA, the CDR3 is TGTGCCAGCAGTGCGGGAGGTCATCAGCCCCAGCATTTT. Encoded protein: CASSAGGHQPQHF.

This clonotype was recorded a few times. The chain couples TRBV7-9 to TRBJ1-5; D is perhaps TRBD1 (5 bases). This CDR3 spans 14 amino acids. Deletions cut 5 bases from V and 3 bases from J, with 11 bases between. In germline, CDR1 is SEHNR, CDR2 FQNEAQ (reference sequence). CDR3 bases: TGTGCCAGCAGCCCGGGGGGTGACAATCAGCCCCAGCATTTT. Translated, it gives CASSPGGDNQPQHF.

This clonotype came up many times. The V call is TRBV20-1, the J call TRBJ2-1; 14 bases line up with TRBD2. In germline, CDR1 is DFQATT, CDR2 SNEGSKA (reference sequence). V trimming: 6 bases; J trimming: 0 bases; junction bases outside the gene matches: 4. The CDR3 runs to 16 residues. CDR3 protein: CSASGLAGGSYNEQFF. The DNA for the CDR3 is TGCAGTGCCTCCGGACTAGCGGGAGGCTCCTACAATGAGCAGTTCTTC.

The genes are TRBV28 and TRBJ1-4, with a weak D call TRBD1 (5 bases). Germline V CDR1 and CDR2: MDHEN, SYDVKM. The CDR3 consists of 15 residues. V was trimmed by 5 bases and J by 4 bases, leaving 14 bases between them. This CDR3 reads CASSARRGGNEKLFF. For the CDR3, the DNA is TGTGCCAGCAGTGCCCGGCGGGGGGGTAATGAAAAACTGTTTTTT. Full variable domain (rest looked up from reference TRBV28 and TRBJ1-4): DVKVTQSSRYLVKRTGEKVFLECVQDMDHENMFWYRQDPGLGLRLIYFSYDVKMKEKGDIPEGYSVSREKKERFSLILESASTNQTSMYLCASSARRGGNEKLFFGSGTQLSVL.

This clonotype was found many times. The genes are TRBV10-3 and TRBJ2-7; D ambiguous. The V gene's germline CDR1 is ENHRY and CDR2 SYGVKD. The CDR3 has 16 residues. V was clipped by 4 bases and J by 1 base, with 17 bases between them. The CDR3 protein is CAISVNGPKPSYEQYF. The CDR3 nucleotides read TGTGCCATCAGTGTAAATGGGCCAAAGCCGTCCTACGAGCAGTACTTC.

The V gene is TRBV19, the J gene TRBJ1-2, with TRBD1 matching 9 bases. V dropped 6 bases and J dropped 3; count of bases not matched to a gene: 11. This CDR3 is 16 amino acids long. Germline values: CDR1 LNHDA, CDR2 SQIVND (reference sequence). The DNA of the CDR3 is TGTGCCAGTAGGGCCCGGGACAGGGCAAATTACTATGGCTACACCTTC. Amino acid sequence: CASRARDRANYYGYTF.

The V call is TRBV15, the J call TRBJ1-5; D gene uncertain. Germline values: CDR1 LNHNV, CDR2 YYDKDF (reference sequence). Deletions cut 0 bases from V and 3 bases from J, with 9 bases between. The CDR3 length is 15 residues. The CDR3 coding sequence is TGTGCCACCAGCAGAGATGGGCAGCACAATCAGCCCCAGCATTTT. Translated, it gives CATSRDGQHNQPQHF.

The chain joins TRBV29-1 to TRBJ1-2; 8 bases are shared with TRBD1. V dropped 2 bases and J dropped 3; count of bases not matched to a gene: 2. This CDR3 is built from 13 residues. Germline CDR1 reads SQVTM; CDR2 reads ANQGSEA. CDR3 sequence: CSVEFRGHYGYTF. The CDR3 coding sequence is TGCAGCGTTGAATTCAGGGGGCACTATGGCTACACCTTC.

This clonotype was observed a few times. The chain joins TRBV5-6 to TRBJ2-4; D unclear. The V gene's germline CDR1 is SGHDT and CDR2 YYEEEE. V gave up 3 bases and J gave up 0 bases, with 16 bases separating them. This CDR3 region has 17 residues. The CDR3 loop reads CASSSRGLQQAKNIQYF. The CDR3 region has the DNA TGTGCCAGCAGCTCGAGAGGATTACAGCAAGCCAAAAACATTCAGTACTTC.

This clonotype has a count of ten or more. This chain connects TRBV7-8 to TRBJ2-5, with 7 bases fitting TRBD2. CDR3 size: 15 residues. V trimming: 2 bases; J trimming: 2 bases; junction bases outside the gene matches: 5. From germline, CDR1 is SGHVS and CDR2 FQNEAQ. The CDR3 bases are TGTGCCAGCAGCTTATGGAGGGGAGGGCAAGAGACCCAGTACTTC. This translates into CASSLWRGGQETQYF.

Comments on this clonotype: This may be a read error: a much more frequent sequence differs by one nucleotide. The J gene is TRBJ2-7, the V gene TRBV5-4; 7 bases match TRBD1. With 5 bases clipped from V and 3 bases from J, the junction kept 2 bases outside the gene matches. The length of the CDR3 is 12 residues. The germline CDR1 and CDR2 sequences are SGHNT and YYREEE (reference sequence). The CDR3 coding sequence is TGTGCCAGCAGTTACAGGGGCTACGAGCAGTACTTC. This gives the protein CASSYRGYEQYF.

This clonotype came up many times. The V and J genes are TRBV7-8 and TRBJ2-1; a weak D match, TRBD2 (6 bases). This CDR3 spans 13 amino acids. Trimming left V 4 bases short and J 5 bases short, with 9 bases between. In germline, CDR1 is SGHVS, CDR2 FQNEAQ. CDR3: CASSSRGDNEQFF. CDR3 DNA sequence: TGTGCCAGCAGCTCGCGGGGTGACAATGAGCAGTTCTTC.

This clonotype has ten or more counts. The V and J genes are TRBV7-8 and TRBJ1-2, with unresolved D. From germline, CDR1 is SGHVS and CDR2 FQNEAQ. V was shortened by 1 base and J by 5 bases, with 17 bases between the two germline ends. CDR3 length equals 16 residues. The CDR3 nucleotides are TGTGCCAGCAGCTTAGAGTCAATCTTAGGGAGTTATGGCTACACCTTC. Amino acid sequence: CASSLESILGSYGYTF.

This clonotype was seen ten or more times. J is TRBJ2-7 and V is TRBV11-1, with a possible D match to TRBD2 (6 bases). V lost 5 bases and J lost 4, with 21 bases in between. The CDR3 is 16 residues long. Germline CDR1 reads SGHAT; CDR2 reads FQDESV (reference sequence). The CDR3 DNA reads as TGTGCCAGCAGCCTAGAGGTTGCGGGATACCCTTACGAGCAGTACTTC. It yields the protein CASSLEVAGYPYEQYF.

This clonotype has ten or more counts. J is TRBJ1-4 and V is TRBV7-2; no reliable D call. Germline V CDR1 and CDR2: SGHTA, FQGNSA. The CDR3 length is 17 residues. Trimming removed 4 bases from V and 0 bases from J, with 15 bases in between. CDR3 sequence (DNA): TGTGCCAGCAGCTCGACTAGGACGGTTGCAACTAATGAAAAACTGTTTTTT. Residues: CASSSTRTVATNEKLFF.

The V call is TRBV19, the J call TRBJ1-2; D unresolved. The length of the CDR3 is 11 residues. V was clipped by 10 bases and J by 4 bases, with 10 bases between them. Germline V gene sequence: CDR1 LNHDA, CDR2 SQIVND (reference sequence). The CDR3 bases are TGTGCCACCACCGAAGGCTATGGCTACACCTTC. Its translation is CATTEGYGYTF.